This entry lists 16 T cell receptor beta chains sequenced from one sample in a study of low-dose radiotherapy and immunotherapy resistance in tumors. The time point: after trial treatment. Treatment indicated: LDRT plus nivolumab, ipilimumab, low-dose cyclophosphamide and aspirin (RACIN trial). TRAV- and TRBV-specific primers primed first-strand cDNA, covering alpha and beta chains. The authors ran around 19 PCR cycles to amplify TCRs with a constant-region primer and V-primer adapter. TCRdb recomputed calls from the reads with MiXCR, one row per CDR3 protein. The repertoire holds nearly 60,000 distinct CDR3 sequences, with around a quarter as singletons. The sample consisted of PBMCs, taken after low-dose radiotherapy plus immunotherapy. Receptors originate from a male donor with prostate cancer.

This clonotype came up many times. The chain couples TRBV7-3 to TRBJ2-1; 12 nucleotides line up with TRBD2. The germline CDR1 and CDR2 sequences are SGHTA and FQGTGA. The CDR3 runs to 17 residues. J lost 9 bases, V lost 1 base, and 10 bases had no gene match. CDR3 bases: TGTGCCAGCAGCTTAAACCTAGCGGGAGGGTCTAACGGTGAGCAGTTCTTC. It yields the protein CASSLNLAGGSNGEQFF.

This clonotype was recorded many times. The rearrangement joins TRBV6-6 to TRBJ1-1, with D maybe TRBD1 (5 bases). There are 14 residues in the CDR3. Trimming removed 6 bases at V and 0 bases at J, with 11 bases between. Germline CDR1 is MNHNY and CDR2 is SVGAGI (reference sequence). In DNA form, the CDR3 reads TGTGCCAGCAGGGCCGGGGCCCTGAACACTGAAGCTTTCTTT. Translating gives CASRAGALNTEAFF.

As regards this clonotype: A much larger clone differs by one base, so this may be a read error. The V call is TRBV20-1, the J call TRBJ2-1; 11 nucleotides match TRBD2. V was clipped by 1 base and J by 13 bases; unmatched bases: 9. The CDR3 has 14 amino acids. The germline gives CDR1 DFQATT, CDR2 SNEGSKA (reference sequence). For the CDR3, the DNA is TGCAGTGCTAGAGTTAGCGGGGGGGCGGAGACCCAGTTCTTC. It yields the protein CSARVSGGAETQFF.

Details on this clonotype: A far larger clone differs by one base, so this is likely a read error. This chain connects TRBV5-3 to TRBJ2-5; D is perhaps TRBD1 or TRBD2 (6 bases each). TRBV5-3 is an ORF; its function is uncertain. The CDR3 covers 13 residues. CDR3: CGSSRGQQETQYF. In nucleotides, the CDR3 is TGTGGCAGCAGTCGGGGGCAGCAAGAGACCCAGTACTTC.

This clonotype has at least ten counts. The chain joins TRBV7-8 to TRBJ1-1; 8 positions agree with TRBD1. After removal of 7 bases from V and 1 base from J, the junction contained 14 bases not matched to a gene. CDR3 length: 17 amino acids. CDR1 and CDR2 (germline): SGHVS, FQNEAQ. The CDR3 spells CASTKSRAGGPNTEAFF. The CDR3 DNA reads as TGTGCCAGCACCAAAAGCCGGGCAGGGGGCCCGAACACTGAAGCTTTCTTT. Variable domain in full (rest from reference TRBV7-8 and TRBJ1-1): GAGVSQSPRYKVAKRGQDVALRCDPISGHVSLFWYQQALGQGPEFLTYFQNEAQLDKSGLPSDRFFAERPEGSVSTLKIQRTQQEDSAVYLCASTKSRAGGPNTEAFFGQGTRLTVV.

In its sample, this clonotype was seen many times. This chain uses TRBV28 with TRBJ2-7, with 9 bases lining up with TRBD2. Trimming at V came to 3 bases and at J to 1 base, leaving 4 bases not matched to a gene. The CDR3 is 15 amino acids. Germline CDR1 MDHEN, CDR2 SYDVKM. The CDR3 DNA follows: TGTGCCAGCAGTTTGGAGCGGGGGGCATCCTACGAGCAGTACTTC. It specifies CASSLERGASYEQYF.

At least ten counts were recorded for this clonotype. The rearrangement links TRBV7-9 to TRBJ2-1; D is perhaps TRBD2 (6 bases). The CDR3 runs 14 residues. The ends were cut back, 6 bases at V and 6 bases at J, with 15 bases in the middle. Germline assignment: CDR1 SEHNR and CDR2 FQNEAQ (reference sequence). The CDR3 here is CASRSVGSSNEQFF. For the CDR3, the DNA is TGTGCCAGCAGATCAGTCGGGAGTAGCAATGAGCAGTTCTTC.

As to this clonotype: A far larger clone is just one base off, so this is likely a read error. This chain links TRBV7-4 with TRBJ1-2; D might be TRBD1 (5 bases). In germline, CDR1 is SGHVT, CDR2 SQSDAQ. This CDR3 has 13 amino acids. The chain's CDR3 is CASNLAGGNGYTF. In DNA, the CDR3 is TGTGCCAGCAACTTAGCTGGGGGTAATGGCTACACCTTC.

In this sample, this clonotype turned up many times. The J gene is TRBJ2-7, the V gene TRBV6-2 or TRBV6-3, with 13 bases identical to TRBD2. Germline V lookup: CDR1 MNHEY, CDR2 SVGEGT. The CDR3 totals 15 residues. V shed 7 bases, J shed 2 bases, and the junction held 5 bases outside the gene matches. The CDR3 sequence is CASIELAGGPYEQYF. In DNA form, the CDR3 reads TGTGCCAGCATTGAACTAGCGGGAGGGCCCTACGAGCAGTACTTC.

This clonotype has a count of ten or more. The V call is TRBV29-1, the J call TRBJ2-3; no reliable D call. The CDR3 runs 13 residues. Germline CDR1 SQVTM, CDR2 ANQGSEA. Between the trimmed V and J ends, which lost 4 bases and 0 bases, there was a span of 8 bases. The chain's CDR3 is CSVGGRSTDTQYF. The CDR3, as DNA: TGCAGCGTTGGTGGCCGCAGCACAGATACGCAGTATTTT.

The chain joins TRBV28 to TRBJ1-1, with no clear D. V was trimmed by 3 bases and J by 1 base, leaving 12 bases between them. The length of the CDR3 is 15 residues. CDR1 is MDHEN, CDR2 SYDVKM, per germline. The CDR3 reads CASSLSGSGNTEAFF. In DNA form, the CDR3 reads TGTGCCAGCAGTTTGTCTGGGTCTGGGAACACTGAAGCTTTCTTT.

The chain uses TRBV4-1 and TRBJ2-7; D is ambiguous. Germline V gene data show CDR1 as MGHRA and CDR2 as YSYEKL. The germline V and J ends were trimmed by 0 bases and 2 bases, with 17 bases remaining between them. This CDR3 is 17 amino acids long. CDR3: CASSQDLPGPVPYEQYF. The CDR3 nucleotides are TGCGCCAGCAGCCAAGATTTACCCGGGCCCGTTCCCTACGAGCAGTACTTC.

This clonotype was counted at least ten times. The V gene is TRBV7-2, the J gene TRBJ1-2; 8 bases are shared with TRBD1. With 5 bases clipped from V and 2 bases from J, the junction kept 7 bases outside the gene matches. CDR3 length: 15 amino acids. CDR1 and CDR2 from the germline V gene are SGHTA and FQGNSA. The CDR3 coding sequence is TGTGCCAGCAGCCTCCGGACAGGGACAAACTATGGCTACACCTTC. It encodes CASSLRTGTNYGYTF.

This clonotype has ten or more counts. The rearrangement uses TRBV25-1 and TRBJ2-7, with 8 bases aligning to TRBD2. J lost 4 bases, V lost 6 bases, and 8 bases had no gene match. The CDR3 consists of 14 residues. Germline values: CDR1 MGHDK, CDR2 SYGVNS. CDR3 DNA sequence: TGTGCCAGCAGGGGACTAGTTTTTCCGTACGAGCAGTACTTC. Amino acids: CASRGLVFPYEQYF.

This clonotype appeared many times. Written as DNA, the CDR3 is TGTGCCAGCAGACCCCCCACTGACAGCCGCGAGCAGTACTTC. This codes for CASRPPTDSREQYF. This rearrangement joins TRBV28 to TRBJ2-7; tentatively, D is TRBD1 (5 bases). Deletions cut 6 bases from V and 6 bases from J, with 18 bases between. Germline CDR1 reads MDHEN; CDR2 reads SYDVKM. The CDR3 loop spans 14 amino acids.

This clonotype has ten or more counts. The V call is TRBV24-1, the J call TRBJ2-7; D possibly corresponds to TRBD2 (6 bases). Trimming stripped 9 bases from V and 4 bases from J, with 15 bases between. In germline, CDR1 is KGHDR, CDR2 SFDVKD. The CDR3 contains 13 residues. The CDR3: CATPRRVLYEQYF. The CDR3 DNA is TGTGCCACCCCGCGGAGGGTATTGTACGAGCAGTACTTC.